Listed below are T cell receptor beta chains from one sample, sequenced in a study of CD8+CD57+ T cells in acquired aplastic anemia. Using its own MiXCR run on the reads, TCRdb lists one record per CDR3 protein. Of roughly 250,000 distinct CDR3 sequences listed, roughly 80% were seen once; the top ten hold 40% to 55%. Sample: sorted CD4+, CD8+, or CD8+CD57+ T cells (not recorded which) from PBMCs. The source of these receptors is a human donor with aplastic anemia. Both conserved end residues are trimmed from each CDR3. Fields, in order: clone size, J gene, V gene, CDR3 protein. The listing skips clone size in some rows; elsewhere it reads once, few, many or a size class.

many | TRBJ1-1 | TRBV6-5 | ASSQGEQGEAF
. | TRBJ2-1 | TRBV9 | ASSVGNTSNKDQF
. | TRBJ1-6 | TRBV7-6 | ASSLDLTNKPLA
. | TRBJ2-2 | TRBV7-2 | ASSLVAGGELF
few | TRBJ2-7 | TRBV7-7 | ASIPGTGPYEQY
. | TRBJ1-1 | TRBV7-9 | ASSLERSGNTDEF
. | TRBJ2-2 | TRBV7-6 | ASSIVVWQGGELF
. | TRBJ1-5 | TRBV7-3 | ATSLVGQPDTQQH
. | TRBJ2-3 | TRBV4-2 | ASSQDPTTGGVDTQY
. | TRBJ1-5 | TRBV7-4 | ASSVGTARNQPSH
. | TRBJ1-2 | TRBV2 | ASSVVRDGLVYGYT
. | TRBJ2-7 | TRBV7-8 | ATSFGGLAYEQY
. | TRBJ2-3 | TRBV24-1 | ASSDRTRGIGALN
. | TRBJ1-1 | TRBV7-6 | ASSSVGTEAF
. | . | TRBV15 | ATSRGTDQEEQY
. | . | TRBV7-9 | ACSLAANEATQF
once | TRBJ1-1 | TRBV2 | ASSEPQEGTEAF
. | TRBJ1-1 | TRBV2 | ASMKGMNTEAF
. | TRBJ2-2 | TRBV7-9 | AITGVAGDII
. | TRBJ2-3 | TRBV5-1 | ASGFVVAGPQY
few | TRBJ2-7 | TRBV5-6 | ASSLDRDGTALSYEQY
. | TRBJ2-1 | TRBV7-9 | ASSSRDSSDEQYQF
. | TRBJ2-3 | TRBV9 | ASSVEGYEQY
few | TRBJ1-6 | TRBV11-3 | ASSLELTGYNSPLH
. | TRBJ2-6 | TRBV7-2 | ASSLGGVRCGANVLT
. | TRBJ2-7 | TRBV7-8 | ASSFSGSPYAQY
. | TRBJ1-2 | TRBV7-8 | ASSLDPDGLVYGYT
. | TRBJ1-4 | TRBV5-4 | ASSHTCGRVVGEKLF
. | TRBJ1-5 | TRBV5-1 | ASSPVGDHEQYLH
. | TRBJ1-5 | TRBV19 | ASSTTGQFHYSNQPQH
. | TRBJ2-5 | TRBV2 | ASGGEGMGSYDQY
. | TRBJ2-3 | TRBV7-8 | ASSPGGGPDTEKQY
many | TRBJ2-1 | TRBV4-3 | ASSQSGQDEQF
. | TRBJ2-3 | TRBV24-1 | ATSDLTGRETDTQY
. | TRBJ2-3 | TRBV7-9 | ASGDGGQGHQY
. | TRBJ2-6 | TRBV7-8 | ASSLGGGPARDNVLT
. | TRBJ2-7 | TRBV7-2 | ASSAGSGTHLHY
. | TRBJ1-2 | TRBV25-1 | ASSEFLTDGGYGYT
. | TRBJ1-2 | TRBV3-1 | ASSLHPDGLVYGYT
. | TRBJ2-5 | TRBV9 | ASSIGTARNPPY
. | TRBJ2-5 | TRBV5-4 | ASSRTSDQETQY
. | TRBJ2-5 | TRBV7-9 | ATSRASQEGTQY
. | TRBJ1-4 | TRBV20-1 | SAREGTQDDEKLF
. | TRBJ2-3 | TRBV7-3 | ASSHSGTYGETQY
few | TRBJ2-7 | TRBV12-3/TRBV12-4 | ASSFTSGGDNEQY
. | TRBJ2-1 | TRBV7-4 | ASSVEEDGKF
. | TRBJ1-5 | TRBV19 | ASSIPWEYNQPPH